This is a list of T cell receptor beta chains from one sample in a study of T cell repertoires in cytomegalovirus infection. MiXCR, applied by TCRdb to the reads, yields one record per CDR3 protein. The table includes around 540,000 distinct CDR3 sequences, more than 30% detected once. Their specific antigens are unknown. The sequenced sample was cultured PBMCs, obtained from culture after CMV antigen stimulation. The origin of the receptors is a human donor in good health (CMV status not recorded). Some clones in this sample may be carry-over from other donors' samples. Both conserved end residues are part of each CDR3.

TRBV4-1,CASSQENSGLTRFF
TRBV7-8,CASSSPGETQYF
TRBV29-1,CSVAIPHEKLFF
TRBV6-6,CASSSDLKAFF
TRBV20-1,CSAREGSPKIDNEQFF
TRBV29-1,CSVEKGGDYGYTF
TRBV5-1,CASSRMGDRENYGYTF
TRBV10-3,CAISEAGTGNNSPLHF
TRBV4-2,CASSQDTPGLAASGTQYF
TRBV7-2,CASSFRGYGAEAFF
TRBV6-5,CASSYGYFNYGYTF
TRBV6-2/TRBV6-3,CASSYTSGQELGNTEAFF
TRBV7-9,CASSNTGGGNTIYF
TRBV6-2/TRBV6-3,CASRQTGLEQYF
TRBV7-2,CASSLVSTGTETQYF
TRBV15,CATSRDPGGNQPQHF
TRBV27,CASSPGPGLNTEAFF
TRBV24-1,CTTSDPFKTSGGTDTQYF
TRBV7-2,CASSLEVAETQYF
TRBV7-6,CASRREVGGDEKLFF
TRBV23-1,CASSKGTVNTEAFF
TRBV7-9,CASSLEMVGNYGYTF
TRBV12-3/TRBV12-4,CASSPRSGGPDTQYF
TRBV7-2,CASSLAGGAPLTEAFF
TRBV29-1,CSVEEPNTGELFF
TRBV20-1,CSASGSTGELFF
TRBV6-5,CASSSGQGLNVLTF
TRBV11-2,CASSSVMEGTEAFF
TRBV28,CASSTGEIYEQYF
TRBV28,CASSLGVSGGEETQYF
TRBV20-1,CSGSTDTQYF
TRBV15,CATSRGSDTDTQYF
TRBV12-3/TRBV12-4,CASSDRGQAKNIQYF
TRBV19,CASSTPLDREPQHF
TRBV24-1,CATSDPGTSGRVGYSYNEQFF
TRBV28,CASSFGTSGIGDTQYF
TRBV7-2,CASSSLPRNEQFF
TRBV12-3/TRBV12-4,CASSPLAGGAYNEQFF
TRBV19,CASRPRSSGSIYNEQFF
TRBV7-2,CASSLHHGVPGGLAGDWAYEQYF
TRBV30,CAWSPGGTEAFF
TRBV9,CASSTGTGGRQPQHF
TRBV4-2,CASSQRVLALEGDTQYF
TRBV6-1,CASKASGALYNEQFF
TRBV7-6,CASSLEPGLAGYEQYF
TRBV7-3,CASSLGQGSNTEAFF
TRBV29-1,CSVGSNRGNTGELFF
TRBV5-1,CASSPDRPFYNEQFF
TRBV7-9,CASSKTSYNEQFF
TRBV20-1,CSAKRGTAVAEAFF
TRBV5-6,CASSSTSGRVWDEQFF
TRBV6-5,CASSYLKGRGGYTF
TRBV7-4,CASSFGPEAFF